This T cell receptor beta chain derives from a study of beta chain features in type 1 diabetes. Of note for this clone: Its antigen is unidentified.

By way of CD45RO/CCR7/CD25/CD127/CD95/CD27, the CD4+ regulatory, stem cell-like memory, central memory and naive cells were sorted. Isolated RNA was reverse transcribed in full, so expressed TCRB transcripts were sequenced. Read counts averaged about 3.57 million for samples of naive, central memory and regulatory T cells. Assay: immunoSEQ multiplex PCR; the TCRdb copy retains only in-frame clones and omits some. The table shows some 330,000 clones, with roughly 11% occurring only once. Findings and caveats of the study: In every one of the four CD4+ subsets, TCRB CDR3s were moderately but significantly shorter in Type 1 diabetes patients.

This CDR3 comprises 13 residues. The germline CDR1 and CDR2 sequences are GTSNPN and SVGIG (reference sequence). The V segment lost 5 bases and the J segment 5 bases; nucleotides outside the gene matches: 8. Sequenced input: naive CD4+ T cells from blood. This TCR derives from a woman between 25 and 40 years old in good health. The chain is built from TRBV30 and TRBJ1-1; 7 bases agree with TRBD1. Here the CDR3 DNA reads TGTGCCTGGCAGACAGGGAGGTGGACTGAAGCTTTCTTT. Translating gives CAWQTGRWTEAFF.